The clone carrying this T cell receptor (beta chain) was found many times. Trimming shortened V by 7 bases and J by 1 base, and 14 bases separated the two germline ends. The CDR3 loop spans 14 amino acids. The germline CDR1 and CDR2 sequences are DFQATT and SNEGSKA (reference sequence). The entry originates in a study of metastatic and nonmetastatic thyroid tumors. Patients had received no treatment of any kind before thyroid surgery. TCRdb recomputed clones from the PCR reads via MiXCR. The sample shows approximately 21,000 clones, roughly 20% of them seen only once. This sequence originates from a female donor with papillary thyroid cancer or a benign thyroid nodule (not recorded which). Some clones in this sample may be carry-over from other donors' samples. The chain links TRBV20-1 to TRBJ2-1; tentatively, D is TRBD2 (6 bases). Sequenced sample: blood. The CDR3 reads CSVLVGTSYNEQFF. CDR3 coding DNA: TGCAGTGTTCTCGTAGGGACTTCCTACAATGAGCAGTTCTTC.